The present entry profiles one TCR beta chain with its context. Sequenced by immunoSEQ multiplex PCR; TCRdb stores in-frame clones only, minus some. The sample carries 60,000 to 95,000 clones, roughly 89% recorded once. These data originate in a study of control samples from healthy donors and cancer patients. Germline values: CDR1 MNHEY, CDR2 SMNVEV (reference sequence). The ends lost 2 bases at V and 9 bases at J; junction bases unmatched: 16. This CDR3 contains 18 residues. The chain carries TRBV27 and TRBJ2-3; 11 bases match TRBD2. This receptor was obtained from a woman aged 50 to 60 with colorectal cancer. Sequencing used PBMCs. CDR3 sequence: CASSLRSSTIAGGPTQYF. The CDR3, as DNA: TGTGCCAGCAGTTTAAGATCCTCAACCATAGCGGGGGGGCCGACGCAGTATTTT.